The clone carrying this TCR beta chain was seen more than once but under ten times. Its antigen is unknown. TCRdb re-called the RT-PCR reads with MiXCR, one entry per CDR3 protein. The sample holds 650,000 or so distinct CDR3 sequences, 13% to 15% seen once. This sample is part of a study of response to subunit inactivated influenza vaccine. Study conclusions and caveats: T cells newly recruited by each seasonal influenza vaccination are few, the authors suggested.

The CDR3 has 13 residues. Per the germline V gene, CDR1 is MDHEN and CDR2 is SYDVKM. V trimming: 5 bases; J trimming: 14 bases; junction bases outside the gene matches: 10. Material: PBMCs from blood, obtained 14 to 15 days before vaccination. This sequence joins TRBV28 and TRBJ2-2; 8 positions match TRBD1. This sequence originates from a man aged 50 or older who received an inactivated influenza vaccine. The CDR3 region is CASSGLRTGKLFF. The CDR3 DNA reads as TGTGCCAGCAGTGGCCTACGGACAGGGAAACTGTTTTTT.